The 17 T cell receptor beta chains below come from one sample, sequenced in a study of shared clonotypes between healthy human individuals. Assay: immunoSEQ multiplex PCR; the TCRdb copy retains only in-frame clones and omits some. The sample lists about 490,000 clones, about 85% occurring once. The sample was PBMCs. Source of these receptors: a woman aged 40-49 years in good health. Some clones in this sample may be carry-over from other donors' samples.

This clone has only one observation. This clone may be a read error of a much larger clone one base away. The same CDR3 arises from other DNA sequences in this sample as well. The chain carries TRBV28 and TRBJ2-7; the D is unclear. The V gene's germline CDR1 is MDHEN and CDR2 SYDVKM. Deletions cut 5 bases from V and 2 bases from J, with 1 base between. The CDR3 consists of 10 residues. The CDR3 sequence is CASSTYEQYF. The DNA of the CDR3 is TGTGCCAGCAGTACCTACGAGCAGTACTTC.

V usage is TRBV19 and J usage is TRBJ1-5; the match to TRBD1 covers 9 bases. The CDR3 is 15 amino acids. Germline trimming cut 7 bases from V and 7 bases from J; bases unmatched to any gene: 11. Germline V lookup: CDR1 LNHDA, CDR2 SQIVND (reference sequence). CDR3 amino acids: CASTVRGQGRQPQHF. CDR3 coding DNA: TGTGCCAGTACCGTAAGGGGACAGGGACGGCAGCCCCAGCATTTT.

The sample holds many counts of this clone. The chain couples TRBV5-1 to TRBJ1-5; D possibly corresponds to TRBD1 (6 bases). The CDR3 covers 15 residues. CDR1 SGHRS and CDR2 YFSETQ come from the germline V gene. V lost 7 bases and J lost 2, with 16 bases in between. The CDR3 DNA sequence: TGCGCCAGCGGAGGGGGGGCCGGTCGCAATCAGCCCCAGCATTTT. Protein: CASGGGAGRNQPQHF.

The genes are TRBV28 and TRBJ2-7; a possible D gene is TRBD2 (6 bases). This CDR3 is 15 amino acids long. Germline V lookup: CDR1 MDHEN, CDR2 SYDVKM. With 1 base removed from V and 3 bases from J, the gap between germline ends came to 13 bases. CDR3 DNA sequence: TGTGCCAGCAGTTTATCCCGGGCGGGGTACTACGAGCAGTACTTC. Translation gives CASSLSRAGYYEQYF.

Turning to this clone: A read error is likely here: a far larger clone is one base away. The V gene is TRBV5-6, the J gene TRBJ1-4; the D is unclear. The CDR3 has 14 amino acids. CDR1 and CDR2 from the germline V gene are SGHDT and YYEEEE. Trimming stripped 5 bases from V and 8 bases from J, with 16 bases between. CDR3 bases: TGTGCCAGCAGATCCCGACATAGGAGAGAAAAACTGTTTTTT. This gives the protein CASRSRHRREKLFF.

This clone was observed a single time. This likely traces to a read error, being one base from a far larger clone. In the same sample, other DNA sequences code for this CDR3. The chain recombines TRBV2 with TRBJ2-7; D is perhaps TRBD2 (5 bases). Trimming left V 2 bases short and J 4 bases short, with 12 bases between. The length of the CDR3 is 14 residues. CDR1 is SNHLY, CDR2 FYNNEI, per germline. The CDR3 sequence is CASSEIRGWYEQYF. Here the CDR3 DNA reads TGTGCCAGCAGTGAAATACGGGGTTGGTACGAGCAGTACTTC.

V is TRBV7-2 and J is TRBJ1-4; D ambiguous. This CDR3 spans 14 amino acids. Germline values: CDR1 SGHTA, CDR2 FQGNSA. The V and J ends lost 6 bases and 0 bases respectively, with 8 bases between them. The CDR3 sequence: CASSFLATNEKLFF. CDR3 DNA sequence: TGTGCCAGCAGTTTCCTTGCAACTAATGAAAAACTGTTTTTT.

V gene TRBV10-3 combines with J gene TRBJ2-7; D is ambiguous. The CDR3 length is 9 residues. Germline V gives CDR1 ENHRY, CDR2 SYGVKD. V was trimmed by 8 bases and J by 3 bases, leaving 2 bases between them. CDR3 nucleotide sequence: TGTGCCATCTACTACGAGCAGTACTTC. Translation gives CAIYYEQYF.

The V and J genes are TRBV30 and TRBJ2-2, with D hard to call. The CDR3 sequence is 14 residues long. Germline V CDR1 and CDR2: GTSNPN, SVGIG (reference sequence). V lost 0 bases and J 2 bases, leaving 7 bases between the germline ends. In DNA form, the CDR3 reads TGTGCCTGGAGTGTACTGAAAAACACCGGGGAGCTGTTTTTT. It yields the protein CAWSVLKNTGELFF.

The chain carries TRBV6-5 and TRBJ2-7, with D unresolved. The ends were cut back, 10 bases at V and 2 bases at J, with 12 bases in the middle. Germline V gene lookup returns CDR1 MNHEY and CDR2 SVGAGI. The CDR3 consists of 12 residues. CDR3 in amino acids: CATQGFTYEQYF. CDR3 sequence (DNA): TGTGCCACCCAAGGGTTTACCTACGAGCAGTACTTC.

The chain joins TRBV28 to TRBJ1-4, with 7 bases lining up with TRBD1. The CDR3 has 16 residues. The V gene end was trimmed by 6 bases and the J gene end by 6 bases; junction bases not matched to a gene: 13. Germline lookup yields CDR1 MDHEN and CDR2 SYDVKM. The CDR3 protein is CASSRGVPTGDEKLFF. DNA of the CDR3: TGTGCCAGCAGCCGAGGGGTCCCCACAGGGGATGAAAAACTGTTTTTT.

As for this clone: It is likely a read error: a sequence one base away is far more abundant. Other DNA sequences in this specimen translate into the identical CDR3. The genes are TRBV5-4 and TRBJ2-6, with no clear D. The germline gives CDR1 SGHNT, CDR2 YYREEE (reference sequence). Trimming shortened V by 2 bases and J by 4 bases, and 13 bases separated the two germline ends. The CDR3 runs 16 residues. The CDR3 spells CASSFVWGSGANVLTF. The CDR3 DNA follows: TGTGCCAGCAGCTTTGTGTGGGGTTCAGGGGCCAACGTCCTGACTTTC.

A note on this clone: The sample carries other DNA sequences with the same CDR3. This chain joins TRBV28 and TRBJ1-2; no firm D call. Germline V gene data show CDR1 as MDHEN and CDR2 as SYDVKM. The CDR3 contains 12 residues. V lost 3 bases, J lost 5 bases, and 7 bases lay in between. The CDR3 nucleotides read TGTGCCAGCAGTTTCCGGGGTTATGGCTACACCTTC. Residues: CASSFRGYGYTF.

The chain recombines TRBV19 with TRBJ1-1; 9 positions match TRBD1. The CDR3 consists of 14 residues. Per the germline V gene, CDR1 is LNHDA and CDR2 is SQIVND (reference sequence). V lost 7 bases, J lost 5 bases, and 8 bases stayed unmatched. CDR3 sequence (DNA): TGTGCCAGTACCCTGACAGGGGGTTTGACTGAAGCTTTCTTT. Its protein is CASTLTGGLTEAFF.

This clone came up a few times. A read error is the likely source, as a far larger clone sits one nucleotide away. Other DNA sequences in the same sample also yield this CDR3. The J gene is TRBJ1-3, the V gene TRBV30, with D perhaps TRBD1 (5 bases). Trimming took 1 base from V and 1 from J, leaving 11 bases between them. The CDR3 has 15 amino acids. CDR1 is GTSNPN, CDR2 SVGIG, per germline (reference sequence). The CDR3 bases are TGTGCCTGGAGTGCTGACAGACATTCTGGAAACACCATATATTTT. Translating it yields CAWSADRHSGNTIYF.

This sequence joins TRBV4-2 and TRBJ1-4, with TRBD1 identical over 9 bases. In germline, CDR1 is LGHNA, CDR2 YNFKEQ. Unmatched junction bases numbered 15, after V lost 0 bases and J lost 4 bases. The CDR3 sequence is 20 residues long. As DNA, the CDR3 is TGTGCCAGCAGCCAAGATTCCCGGGGTGCCGGGACAGGGAATAATGAAAAACTGTTTTTT. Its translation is CASSQDSRGAGTGNNEKLFF.

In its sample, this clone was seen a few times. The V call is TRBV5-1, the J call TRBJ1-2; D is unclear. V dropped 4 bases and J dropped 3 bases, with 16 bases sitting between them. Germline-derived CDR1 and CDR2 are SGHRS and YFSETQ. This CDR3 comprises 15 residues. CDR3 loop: CASSPEAAGDYGYTF. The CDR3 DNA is TGCGCCAGCAGCCCGGAGGCGGCGGGCGACTATGGCTACACCTTC.